This T cell receptor beta chain was found in a study of T-cell reconstitution after alpha-beta-depleted transplantation in children (dated by TCRdb to the mid-2010s). About the study as a whole: The study quantitatively tracked T-cell immune reconstitution after TCRalphabeta/CD19-depleted allogeneic hematopoietic cell transplantation in children using TCR repertoire profiling.

From cysteine to phenylalanine, the CDR3 is 14 amino acids long. The sequence is cut down to CDR3 DNA, 42 bases in frame from base 1. CDR1 and CDR2 are read off the germline V gene as SGDLS and YYNGEE. V and J lose 0 bases and 0 bases, and a span of 4 bases separates them. Libraries were constructed by PCR. TCRdb names Illumina HiSeq 2500 as the instrument used. Molecular barcoding was employed in the preparation of TCR libraries, with unique molecular identifiers being used to normalize TCRbeta repertoire quantification. Using fastp trimming at Q25 and MiXCR clonotype assembly, TCRdb reanalyzed the public sequencing data and kept in-frame beta chains. Identical CDR3 protein sequences are pooled into one entry, listed with their most common genes and DNA. The sample table contains 100,000 to 120,000 distinct CDR3 sequences; only one count was recorded for about a tenth of them. About 8.8% of the sample goes to the ten largest clones.

In this sample, this clonotype turned up many times. No antigen is known for it. No clone much larger than this one lies a single base away; base qualities are absent. Sequencing was performed on PBMCs from the stem cell graft donor, taken from the stem cell graft. The receptor's source is a human donor who donated a stem cell graft to a child with acute lymphoblastic leukemia. The chain uses TRBV9 and TRBJ1-5, with the D gene too uncertain to name. The sequence in DNA is TGTGCCAGCAGCGTAGCAGATAGCAATCAGCCCCAGCATTTT. Its protein product is CASSVADSNQPQHF.